What follows is one T cell receptor beta chain and its context. From germline, CDR1 is LNHDA and CDR2 SQIVND (reference sequence). The CDR3 sequence is 13 residues long. V was shortened by 4 bases and J by 6 bases, with 10 bases between the two germline ends. In the source study's methods: Counts of nucleated cells, estimated from reference gene primer amplification, were obtained. The method was immunoSEQ multiplex PCR; TCRdb's version includes in-frame clones alone and lacks a portion of them. V and J calls and clone size are given by that table; D and trimming were obtained from the DNA. The data hold 130,000 or so clones, with 80% to 90% observed a single time. The data were obtained in a study of blood T cell repertoires in COVID-19. For the study at large: The United States, Italy and Spain provided the acute and convalescent COVID-19 samples. T cells, B-cell-depleted T cells, or PBMCs provided the cDNA or gDNA that served as material.

The sequence came from a woman aged 60-70 years with acute or convalescent COVID-19. Input material: peripheral blood. The chain uses TRBV19 and TRBJ1-5; D not certain. This CDR3 reads CASSTYPRQPQHF. The CDR3, as DNA: TGTGCCAGTAGTACCTACCCTCGTCAGCCCCAGCATTTT. The full variable domain, in which reference TRBV19 and TRBJ1-5 provide the parts outside the CDR3, is DGGITQSPKYLFRKEGQNVTLSCEQNLNHDAMYWYRQDPGQGLRLIYYSQIVNDFQKGDIAEGYSVSREKKESFPLTVTSAQKNPTAFYLCASSTYPRQPQHFGDGTRLSIL.